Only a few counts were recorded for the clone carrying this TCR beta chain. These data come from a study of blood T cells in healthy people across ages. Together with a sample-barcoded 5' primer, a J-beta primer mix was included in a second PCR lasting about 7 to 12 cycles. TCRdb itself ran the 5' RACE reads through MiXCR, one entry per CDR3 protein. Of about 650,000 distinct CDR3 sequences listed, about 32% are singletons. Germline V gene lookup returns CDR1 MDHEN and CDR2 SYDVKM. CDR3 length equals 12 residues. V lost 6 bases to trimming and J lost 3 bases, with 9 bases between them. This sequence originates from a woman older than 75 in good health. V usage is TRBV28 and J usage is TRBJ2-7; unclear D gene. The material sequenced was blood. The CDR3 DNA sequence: TGTGCCAGCAGCTCCCCCTTCTACGAGCAGTACTTC. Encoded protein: CASSSPFYEQYF.